A selection of T cell receptor beta chains follows, all from one sample in a study. From the RT-PCR reads, TCRdb called clonotypes with MiXCR, one entry per CDR3 protein. The sample includes around 700,000 distinct CDR3 sequences, 14% of them seen just once. Sequencing input: memory CD4+ T cells from blood. These receptors were obtained from a female donor in good health, serving as a healthy control. The CDR3 runs from the conserved cysteine through the conserved F or W. D genes are given only for firm matches. Size is stated for part of the rows, as once, few or many counts, or as a class when the clone is expanded.

clone size	V gene	D gene	J gene	CDR3 DNA	CDR3 protein
many	TRBV7-2	TRBD2	TRBJ2-2	TGTGCCAGCAGCTTAGGCGGGGGGAACACCGGGGAGCTGTTTTTT	CASSLGGGNTGELFF
many	TRBV4-2	TRBD2	TRBJ2-3	TGTGCCAGCAGCCACTGGACTAGCGGAGACCCCACAGATACGCAGTATTTT	CASSHWTSGDPTDTQYF
few	TRBV20-1	TRBD1	TRBJ1-5	TGCAGTGCTACACAGGGGGTTCAGCCCCAGCATTTT	CSATQGVQPQHF
-	TRBV4-3	-	TRBJ1-2	TGCGCCAGCAGCCAAGATGGAAAGGGCGGCTATGGCTACACCTTC	CASSQDGKGGYGYTF
many	TRBV10-3	TRBD1	TRBJ2-3	TGTGCCATCAGTGATAAACAGGGGGCTAGCACAGATACGCAGTATTTT	CAISDKQGASTDTQYF
few	TRBV7-9	-	TRBJ2-7	TGTGCCAGCAGCGCCAGTAGCGGTTCCTACGAGCAGTACTTC	CASSASSGSYEQYF
-	TRBV2	-	TRBJ2-7	TGTGCCAGCGCGGGGACAGAGCAGTACTTC	CASAGTEQYF
-	TRBV2	-	TRBJ1-4	TGTGCCAGCAGATCACAGGAGAATGATGAAAAACTGTTTTTT	CASRSQENDEKLFF
many	TRBV9	-	TRBJ2-1	TGTGCCAGCAGCCCTAACGGACTGCCCTACAATGAGCAGTTCTTC	CASSPNGLPYNEQFF
many	TRBV20-1	TRBD2	TRBJ2-7	TGCAGTGCTAGTCTCGGGACTAGCGGGAGGGTGTACGAGCAGTACTTC	CSASLGTSGRVYEQYF
few	TRBV15	-	TRBJ2-5	TGTGCCACCCGACGGCAAGAGACCCAGTACTTC	CATRRQETQYF
-	TRBV5-6	-	TRBJ2-1	TGTGCCAGCAGCCCTCTTTACAATGAGCAGATCTTC	CASSPLYNEQIF
few	TRBV7-9	-	TRBJ1-1	TGTGCCAGCAGCTTATTTCTGGAGGGGCTCACTGAAGCTTTCTTT	CASSLFLEGLTEAFF
-	TRBV6-6	-	TRBJ2-7	TGTGCCAGCAGGTCGACAGCCCGCTCCTACGAGCAGTACTTC	CASRSTARSYEQYF
many	TRBV30	-	TRBJ2-2	TGTGCCTTCCGTCCGGATAACACCGGGGAGCTGTTTTTT	CAFRPDNTGELFF
-	TRBV5-4	-	TRBJ2-3	TGTGCCAGCAGCCAGAGTGGCGCAGATACGCAGTATTTT	CASSQSGADTQYF
-	TRBV7-9	TRBD1	TRBJ1-3	TGTGCCAGCAGCTTACTTACTGACAGGGATGGAAACACCATATATTTT	CASSLLTDRDGNTIYF
few	TRBV10-3	TRBD1	TRBJ2-2	TGTGCCATCCACCCGACAGGGCCCGGGGAGCTGTTTTTT	CAIHPTGPGELFF
-	TRBV6-6	-	TRBJ1-4	TGTGCCAGCAATAACCTTCAGGGGAGAGAAAAACTGTTTTTT	CASNNLQGREKLFF
many	TRBV4-1	-	TRBJ2-1	TGCGCCAGCAGCGGGCGGGGCGGGCTTGCCTCCTACAATGAGCAGTTCTTC	CASSGRGGLASYNEQFF
-	TRBV29-1	TRBD1	TRBJ1-1	TGCAGCGGGACCCGGACAGGGACTGAAGCTTTCTTT	CSGTRTGTEAFF
few	TRBV7-3	-	TRBJ2-1	TGTGCCAGCAGCTTAGCCCTCCACAGGACGCGGAACAATGAGCAGTTCTTC	CASSLALHRTRNNEQFF
-	TRBV7-7	TRBD2	TRBJ2-2	TGTGCTAGCAGCCCCAGCGGGAGAGGCGGGGAGCTGTTTTTT	CASSPSGRGGELFF
many	TRBV7-4	-	TRBJ2-7	TGTGCCAGCAGCCAAAGGGAGTGGGGGCGGGACTACGAGCAGTACTTC	CASSQREWGRDYEQYF
-	TRBV20-1	-	TRBJ1-1	TGCAGTGCCCAGTTCCTCGGGAACACTGAAGCTTTCTTT	CSAQFLGNTEAFF
-	TRBV20-1	-	TRBJ1-2	TGCAGTGCTAGAGATCTGTTCCAGGGTCAAGTCTATGGCTACACCTTC	CSARDLFQGQVYGYTF
-	TRBV20-1	TRBD2	TRBJ2-5	TGCAGTGCTAGAGAAATAGCGGGAGAGACCCAGTACTTC	CSAREIAGETQYF
many	TRBV11-2	TRBD2	TRBJ2-5	TGTGCCAGCAGCCACCTAGCGGGAGGCACACAAGAGACCCAGTACTTC	CASSHLAGGTQETQYF
-	TRBV24-1	-	TRBJ2-1	TGTGCCACCAGTGATGATAGATCGGGCGGGAATGAGCAGTTCTTC	CATSDDRSGGNEQFF
few	TRBV9	-	TRBJ2-1	TGTGCCAGCAGCGTGTCTGGTAGCGGAGCATACAATGAGCAGTTCTTC	CASSVSGSGAYNEQFF
few	TRBV6-5	TRBD2	TRBJ2-2	TGTGCCAGCAGTCCTACTAGCGGGGGGGCGAGCACCGGGGAGCTGTTTTTT	CASSPTSGGASTGELFF
-	TRBV5-1	TRBD1	TRBJ2-1	TGCGCCAGCAGCTCAAAGACTAACAGGGGGCGATTCGAGGATATCTCCTACAATGAGCAGTTCTTC	CASSSKTNRGRFEDISYNEQFF
many	TRBV15	TRBD2	TRBJ2-1	TGTGCCACCAGGCGGGGCGGGAGTTGGGACAATGAGCAGTTCTTC	CATRRGGSWDNEQFF
few	TRBV7-2	-	TRBJ1-1	TGTGCCAGCAGCCAAGTCGCTAGCCGTACAAGAGCTTTCTTT	CASSQVASRTRAFF
many	TRBV12-3/TRBV12-4	TRBD2	TRBJ2-1	TGTGCCAGCAGTCACGGACTAGCGGGAGGGAATGAGCAGTTCTTC	CASSHGLAGGNEQFF
few	TRBV12-3/TRBV12-4	-	TRBJ2-1	TGTGCCAGCAGTCCCCGGGACACCAACTACAATGAGCAGTTCTTC	CASSPRDTNYNEQFF
few	TRBV24-1	-	TRBJ1-5	TGTGCCACCAGTGATCGGACAGACCAGCCCCAGCATTTT	CATSDRTDQPQHF
-	TRBV20-1	TRBD2	TRBJ2-3	TGCAGTGCTCCAAGGAGGGGAGGGGACACAGATACGCAGTATTTT	CSAPRRGGDTDTQYF
few	TRBV7-8	-	TRBJ2-1	TGTGCCAGCAGAGCAGGGGGGGCGGGCAATGAGCAGTTCTTC	CASRAGGAGNEQFF
-	TRBV4-3	-	TRBJ1-4	TGCGCCAGCAGCCAAGAGGAACGGGCATCGGGACTGTTTTTT	CASSQEERASGLFF
-	TRBV20-1	-	TRBJ1-2	TGCAGTGCTAGAAGGGAACAGGGCGGGGGCTACACCTTC	CSARREQGGGYTF
few	TRBV9	-	TRBJ1-6	TGTGCCAGCAGCACTACGCTGGGTGGGTCACCCCTCCACTTT	CASSTTLGGSPLHF
once	TRBV7-3	-	TRBJ2-3	TGTGCCAGCAGCCAGTTGCGCCCCACAGATACGCAGTATTTT	CASSQLRPTDTQYF
-	TRBV2	TRBD2	TRBJ2-1	TGTGCCAGCAGAACGGGACTAGCGCCTTACAATGAGCAGTTCTTC	CASRTGLAPYNEQFF
many	TRBV6-2/TRBV6-3	TRBD1	TRBJ2-3	TGTGCCAGTTTCGGGACAGGATGGACAGATACGCAGTATTTT	CASFGTGWTDTQYF
-	TRBV28	TRBD2	TRBJ2-7	TGTGCCAGCAGAGTACTAGCGGGAGGAAACTACGAGCAGTACTTC	CASRVLAGGNYEQYF
-	TRBV5-6	TRBD1	TRBJ2-3	TGTGCCAGCGACCCCGGACAGGGGTCAGATACGCAGTATTTT	CASDPGQGSDTQYF
few	TRBV6-2/TRBV6-3	TRBD2	TRBJ2-7	TGTGCCAGCAGCCCTCTAGCGGATCGCGGGGGCGAGCAGTACTTC	CASSPLADRGGEQYF
-	TRBV5-1	-	TRBJ2-1	TGCGCCAGCAGCTTGGAGAGCTACAATGAGCAGTTCTTC	CASSLESYNEQFF
-	TRBV7-2	-	TRBJ2-3	TGTGCCAGCAGCTTAGCTCTCAAGAGAGATACGCAGTATTTT	CASSLALKRDTQYF
-	TRBV3-1	-	TRBJ2-1	TGTGCCAGCAGCCAAAGAGTTCGTCTTACGTCCGTTGAGCAGTTCTTC	CASSQRVRLTSVEQFF